The 8 T cell receptor beta chains given below trace back to one sample, sequenced in a study of neurological immune-mediated disorders. TCRdb itself ran the 5' RACE reads through MiXCR, one entry per CDR3 protein. This sample has around 130,000 distinct CDR3 sequences, with roughly 3.4% found just once. The sample was PBMCs. The receptor set was obtained from a woman in her 30s with multiple sclerosis.

This clonotype has ten or more counts. This rearrangement joins TRBV10-3 to TRBJ2-1; 7 bases are shared with TRBD2. Trimming cost V 0 bases and J 7 bases; bases outside gene matches: 3. The CDR3 covers 14 residues. Germline V gene data show CDR1 as ENHRY and CDR2 as SYGVKD. CDR3 protein: CAISESRTRNEQFF. CDR3 nucleotides: TGTGCCATCAGTGAGTCCCGGACTAGAAATGAGCAGTTCTTC.

This clonotype was seen many times. The V call is TRBV5-6, the J call TRBJ2-3; tentative D call: TRBD1 (5 bases). The CDR3 length is 15 residues. Germline V gene sequence: CDR1 SGHDT, CDR2 YYEEEE. V shed 5 bases and J shed 0 bases, with 13 bases lying between them. DNA for the CDR3: TGTGCCAGCAGTCCTCAGGGATCCAGCACAGATACGCAGTATTTT. Amino acids: CASSPQGSSTDTQYF.

The table lists this clonotype with a few counts. The V call is TRBV7-9, the J call TRBJ2-3; D is possibly TRBD2 (5 bases). Germline V CDR1 and CDR2: SEHNR, FQNEAQ (reference sequence). The V end lost 5 bases, the J end lost 2 bases, and 8 bases lay between the germline ends. CDR3 length: 13 residues. CDR3 DNA sequence: TGTGCCAGCAGCGTCCGGGACACAGATACGCAGTATTTT. Translation gives CASSVRDTDTQYF.

This clonotype was detected many times. The chain is built from TRBV5-1 and TRBJ2-4, with D perhaps TRBD1 (5 bases). Per germline, CDR1 SGHRS and CDR2 YFSETQ. The CDR3 has 15 residues. V dropped 6 bases and J dropped 2 bases, with 15 bases sitting between them. The CDR3 nucleotides read TGCGCCAGCACCCTGGGGCAGGGCTCCAAAAACATTCAGTACTTC. Protein product: CASTLGQGSKNIQYF.

Ten or more counts support this clonotype. The genes are TRBV19 and TRBJ1-4, with 7 nucleotides matching TRBD1. This CDR3 comprises 14 residues. Unmatched junction bases numbered 11, after V lost 8 bases and J lost 8 bases. The germline V gene encodes CDR1 LNHDA and CDR2 SQIVND (reference sequence). The CDR3 protein is CASGVGTVKEKLFF. The CDR3 DNA reads as TGTGCCAGTGGGGTCGGGACAGTCAAAGAAAAACTGTTTTTT.

This clonotype was seen many times. The CDR3 sequence: CSASSDTQYF. The CDR3 coding sequence is TGCAGTGCTAGTTCGGATACGCAGTATTTT. The rearrangement joins TRBV20-1 to TRBJ2-3; D is undetermined. With 3 bases removed from V and 6 bases from J, the gap between germline ends came to 4 bases. This CDR3 region has 10 residues. CDR1 is DFQATT and CDR2 is SNEGSKA in the germline V gene (reference sequence).

This clonotype occurred many times. The CDR3 protein is CASSHRTGSNTGELFF. The CDR3 DNA reads as TGCGCCAGCAGCCACCGTACAGGGTCAAACACCGGGGAGCTGTTTTTT. The chain recombines TRBV5-1 with TRBJ2-2; possible D gene TRBD1, 6 bases. Germline V gives CDR1 SGHRS, CDR2 YFSETQ. V shed 4 bases and J shed 2 bases, with 15 bases lying between them. This CDR3 has 16 amino acids.

At least ten counts were recorded for this clonotype. This sequence joins TRBV29-1 and TRBJ1-1; 8 bases are shared with TRBD1. Trimming removed 3 bases from V and 6 bases from J; junction bases left unmatched: 15. The CDR3 totals 16 residues. The germline V gene encodes CDR1 SQVTM and CDR2 ANQGSEA. CDR3 bases: TGCAGCGTTGATATGGATGACAGGGGACTCCGCGCTGAAGCTTTCTTT. Translation: CSVDMDDRGLRAEAFF.